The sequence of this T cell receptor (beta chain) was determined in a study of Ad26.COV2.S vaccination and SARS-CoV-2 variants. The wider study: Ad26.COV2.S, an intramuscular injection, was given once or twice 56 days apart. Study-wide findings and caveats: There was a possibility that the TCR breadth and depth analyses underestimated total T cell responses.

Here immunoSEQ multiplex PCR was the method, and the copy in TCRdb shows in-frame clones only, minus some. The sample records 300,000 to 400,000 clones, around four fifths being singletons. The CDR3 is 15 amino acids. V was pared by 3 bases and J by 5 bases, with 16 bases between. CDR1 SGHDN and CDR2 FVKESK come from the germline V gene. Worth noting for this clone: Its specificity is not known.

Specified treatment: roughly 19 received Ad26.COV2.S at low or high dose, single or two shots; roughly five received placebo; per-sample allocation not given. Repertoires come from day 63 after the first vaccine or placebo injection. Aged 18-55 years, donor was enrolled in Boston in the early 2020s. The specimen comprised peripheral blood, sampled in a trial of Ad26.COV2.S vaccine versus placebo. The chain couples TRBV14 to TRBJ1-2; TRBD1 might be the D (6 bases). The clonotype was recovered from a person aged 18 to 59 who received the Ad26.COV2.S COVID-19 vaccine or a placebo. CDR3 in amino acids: CASSQFRGALYGYTF. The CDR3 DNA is TGTGCCAGCAGCCAGTTCAGGGGAGCTCTATATGGCTACACCTTC. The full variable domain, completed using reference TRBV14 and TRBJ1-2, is EAGVTQFPSHSVIEKGQTVTLRCDPISGHDNLYWYRRVMGKEIKFLLHFVKESKQDESGMPNNRFLAERTGGTYSTLKVQPAELEDSGVYFCASSQFRGALYGYTFGSGTRLTVV.